A selection of T cell receptor beta chains follows, all from one sample in a study of blood T cell repertoires in COVID-19. Some clones are missing from TCRdb's copy, which holds only in-frame ones; the method was immunoSEQ multiplex PCR. The sample consists of roughly 190,000 clones, roughly 76% of them appearing once. The sequenced sample was peripheral blood. The receptors shown here come from a woman in her thirties or forties with COVID-19, enrolled during active disease. CDR3s include the opening cysteine and the closing phenylalanine or tryptophan. D genes are given only for firm matches. A row's size may be missing; if present it is once, few, many or a size class.

V: TRBV7-9
size: .
J: TRBJ2-5
D: TRBD2
CDR3: CASSGPSGRETQYF
DNA: TGTGCCAGCAGCGGGCCTAGCGGGCGAGAGACCCAGTACTTC

V: TRBV4-1
size: .
J: TRBJ2-7
D: .
CDR3: CASSQVASLLTYEQYF
DNA: TGCGCCAGCAGCCAAGTTGCTAGTTTGTTAACCTACGAGCAGTACTTC

V: TRBV23-1
size: .
J: TRBJ2-1
D: .
CDR3: CASSQRIGSSHNEQFF
DNA: TGCGCCAGCAGTCAAAGGATCGGGAGCTCTCACAATGAGCAGTTCTTC

V: TRBV5-1
size: .
J: TRBJ2-5
D: .
CDR3: CASSFSDQETQYF
DNA: TGCGCCAGCAGCTTTAGCGACCAAGAGACCCAGTACTTC

V: TRBV21-1
size: .
J: TRBJ1-5
D: .
CDR3: CASSIKGGQPQHF
DNA: TGTGCCAGCAGCATAAAGGGAGGTCAGCCCCAGCATTTT

V: TRBV7-3
size: once
J: TRBJ1-1
D: TRBD1
CDR3: CASSFARGTEAFF
DNA: TGTGCCAGCAGCTTCGCCAGGGGGACTGAAGCTTTCTTT

V: TRBV14
size: .
J: TRBJ1-6
D: TRBD1
CDR3: CASSRGQGYNSPLHF
DNA: TGTGCCAGCAGCCGGGGACAGGGCTACAATTCACCCCTCCACTTT

V: TRBV6-1
size: .
J: TRBJ2-7
D: .
CDR3: CASSEGWEAFREQYF
DNA: TGTGCCAGCAGTGAAGGTTGGGAGGCCTTTCGCGAGCAGTACTTC

V: TRBV12-5
size: once
J: TRBJ2-5
D: TRBD1
CDR3: CASGLVDRGLRRLQETQYF
DNA: TGTGCTAGTGGTTTGGTTGACAGGGGGTTGCGGAGACTTCAAGAGACCCAGTACTTC

V: TRBV7-3
size: .
J: TRBJ1-1
D: .
CDR3: CASSLTGNTEAFF
DNA: TGTGCCAGCAGCTTGACAGGAAACACTGAAGCTTTCTTT

V: TRBV19
size: .
J: TRBJ1-1
D: .
CDR3: CASSPRPQARKDTEAFF
DNA: TGTGCCAGTAGCCCCCGCCCCCAGGCGAGAAAGGACACTGAAGCTTTCTTT

V: TRBV28
size: few
J: TRBJ1-2
D: .
CDR3: CACSRVANYGYTF
DNA: TGTGCCTGCTCCAGGGTGGCTAACTATGGCTACACCTTC

V: TRBV6-5
size: .
J: TRBJ1-2
D: .
CDR3: CASRATGNNYGYTF
DNA: TGTGCCAGCAGGGCCACAGGGAATAACTATGGCTACACCTTC

V: TRBV5-1
size: once
J: TRBJ1-1
D: TRBD1
CDR3: CASSPVNRGGTEAFF
DNA: TGCGCCAGCAGCCCCGTAAACAGGGGGGGGACTGAAGCTTTCTTT

V: TRBV6-6
size: .
J: TRBJ2-2
D: TRBD2
CDR3: CASSKLAGGTGELFF
DNA: TGTGCCAGCAGCAAACTAGCGGGGGGTACCGGGGAGCTGTTTTTT

V: TRBV5-8
size: once
J: TRBJ1-2
D: .
CDR3: CASSFPGAGNYGYTF
DNA: TGTGCCAGCAGCTTTCCAGGGGCAGGGAACTATGGCTACACCTTC

V: TRBV6-4
size: .
J: TRBJ1-4
D: .
CDR3: CASRGGTSPNEKLFF
DNA: TGTGCCAGCAGGGGCGGGACCTCTCCTAATGAAAAACTGTTTTTT

V: TRBV21-1
size: .
J: TRBJ1-3
D: .
CDR3: CASSKVARGDSGNTIYF
DNA: TGTGCCAGCAGCAAAGTGGCCAGGGGGGACTCTGGAAACACCATATATTTT

V: TRBV28
size: .
J: TRBJ1-3
D: .
CDR3: CASTPGGTAGNTIYF
DNA: TGTGCCAGCACTCCTGGGGGGACCGCGGGAAACACCATATATTTT

V: TRBV19
size: .
J: TRBJ2-4
D: .
CDR3: CASRPSGIEDIQYF
DNA: TGTGCCAGTAGACCGTCAGGGATTGAGGACATTCAGTACTTC